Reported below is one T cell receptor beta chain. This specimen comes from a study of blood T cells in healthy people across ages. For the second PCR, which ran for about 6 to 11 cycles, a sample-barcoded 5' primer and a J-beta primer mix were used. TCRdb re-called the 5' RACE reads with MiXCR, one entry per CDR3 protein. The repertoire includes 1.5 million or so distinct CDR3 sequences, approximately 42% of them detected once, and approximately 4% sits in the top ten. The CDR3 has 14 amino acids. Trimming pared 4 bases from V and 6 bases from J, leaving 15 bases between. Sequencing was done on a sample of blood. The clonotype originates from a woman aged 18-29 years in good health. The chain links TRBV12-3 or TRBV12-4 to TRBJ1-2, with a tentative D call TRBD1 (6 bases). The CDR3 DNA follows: TGTGCCAGCAGTTCGACGTTAGGGGGGGATGGCTACACCTTC. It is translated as CASSSTLGGDGYTF.